The subject of this entry is one T cell receptor (beta chain). Its target is unknown. This entry is derived from a study of cytomegalovirus exposure and HLA in healthy donors. Study results and caveats: Through in vitro validation, three CMV-associated chains were shown to be specific for CMV antigens. A likely sequencing artifact accounted for one observed cluster of highly shared sequence variants. Cytomegalovirus association was listed for about 170 TCR beta chains. Another analysis was done later, and it associated 15,000 to 20,000 TCR beta sequences with HLA alleles at 0.05 false discovery rate.

Both 60 Vbeta primers and 13 Jbeta primers went into the PCR. The data were produced by immunoSEQ multiplex PCR, yet TCRdb's version contains in-frame clones alone and is incomplete. In the table there are some 130,000 clones, 80% to 85% of which are singletons. With 7 bases clipped from V and 7 bases from J, the junction kept 10 bases outside the gene matches. CDR3 length equals 15 residues. CDR1 and CDR2 (germline): SGHAT, FQNNGV. The V and J genes are TRBV11-2 and TRBJ2-1; 10 bases map to TRBD2. The sequence derives from a male donor in good health and CMV-seropositive. Sequencing was performed on PBMCs. This CDR3 is CASNQREGRGNEQFF. The DNA of the CDR3 is TGTGCCAGCAACCAGCGGGAGGGCCGAGGGAATGAGCAGTTCTTC.